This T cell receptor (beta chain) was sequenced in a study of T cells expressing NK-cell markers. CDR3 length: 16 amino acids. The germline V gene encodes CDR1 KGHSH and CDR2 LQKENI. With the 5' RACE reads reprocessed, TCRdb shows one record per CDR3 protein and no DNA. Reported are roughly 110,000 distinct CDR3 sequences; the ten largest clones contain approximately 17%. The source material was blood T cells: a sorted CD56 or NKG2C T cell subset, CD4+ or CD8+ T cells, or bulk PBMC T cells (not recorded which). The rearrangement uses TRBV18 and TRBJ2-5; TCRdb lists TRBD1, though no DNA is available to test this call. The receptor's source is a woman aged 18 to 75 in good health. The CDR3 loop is CASSPGQGGLQETQYF.